Listed here is a single T cell receptor (beta chain). No cognate antigen has been identified for it. The input lacks base qualities; no much larger clone sits a single base away. The sample belongs to a study of T cell repertoires in cytomegalovirus infection (dated by TCRdb to the late 2010s). Study-level background: The peptide stimulations were aimed at well-studied HLA-B-restricted epitopes as well as recently identified HLA-C-restricted CMV epitopes, whose presentation resists viral immunomodulation. Because public TCR beta signatures pointed to carriage of CMV infection together with the matching HLA type, the HLA type of each donor mattered for the analysis.

Data came from an Illumina HiSeq 1500. TCRdb reprocessing: public reads trimmed at Q25 with fastp, clones called with MiXCR, in-frame beta chains kept. Each CDR3 protein appears once, grouped with its most common genes and DNA. Here the sample has 600,000 to 700,000 distinct CDR3 sequences; around 31% occur a single time. The ten largest clones capture about 18% of the sample. On the study overall, not on this receptor specifically: In the ex vivo response, HLA-C-restricted CMV-specific TCR beta clonotypes were dominant, and in two of eight donors the single most frequent clonotype came from this HLA-C-restricted group. In both this cohort and an independent cohort of 350 to 400 donors, the cumulative frequency of public TCR beta family members distinguished carriers of CMV infection plus the relevant HLA type.

Reading the germline V gene (reference sequence) gives CDR1 SEHNR and CDR2 FQNEAQ. From cysteine to phenylalanine, the CDR3 is 13 amino acids long. Kept here is only the CDR3 DNA, which spans 39 bases and is read in frame from base 1. Compared with germline, V lacks 8 bases and J lacks 5 bases; bases without a gene match: 2. The sample's treatment or condition label, in plain terms: in vitro stimulation with specific CMV peptide epitopes to enrich CMV-specific T cells. The source material was cultured PBMCs, sampled from culture after CMV antigen stimulation. The sequence joins TRBV7-9 to TRBJ2-1; TRBD1 lines up with 11 middle nucleotides. The TCR sequence derives from a human donor in good health (CMV status not recorded). Some clones in this sample may be carry-over from other donors' samples. The CDR3 has the sequence CASGDRGNNEQFF. The DNA sequence is TGTGCCAGCGGGGACAGGGGGAACAATGAGCAGTTCTTC.